This is a list of T cell receptor beta chains from one sample in a study of blood T cell repertoires in COVID-19. Data came from immunoSEQ multiplex PCR; TCRdb stores just in-frame clones and leaves some out. There are roughly 160,000 clones in the sample; 83% occur only once, and around a fifth lies in the top ten. Sequencing input: peripheral blood. The receptors shown here come from a woman between 65 and 79 years old who had recovered from COVID-19. Each CDR3 is given with its conserved first and last residue. Each record gives: clone size, V gene, D gene, J gene, CDR3 protein, CDR3 DNA. D genes are given only for firm matches. For some rows the clone size is stated as once, few or many, or as a class when expanded; others skip it.

clone_size: .; v_call: TRBV6-5; d_call: .; j_call: TRBJ2-1; cdr3_aa: CASSYSGLAGYNEQFF; cdr3_nt: TGTGCCAGCAGTTACTCTGGGCTAGCAGGCTACAATGAGCAGTTCTTC
clone_size: once; v_call: TRBV5-4; d_call: TRBD1; j_call: TRBJ2-7; cdr3_aa: CASSLVAGGPYEQYF; cdr3_nt: TGTGCCAGCAGCTTGGTGGCAGGGGGTCCCTACGAGCAGTACTTC
clone_size: .; v_call: TRBV18; d_call: TRBD1; j_call: TRBJ2-1; cdr3_aa: CASSPGTGRDEQFF; cdr3_nt: TGTGCCAGCTCACCAGGGACAGGGCGGGATGAGCAGTTCTTC
clone_size: .; v_call: TRBV10-3; d_call: TRBD1; j_call: TRBJ1-4; cdr3_aa: CATETGGGEKLFF; cdr3_nt: TGTGCCACCGAGACAGGGGGCGGGGAAAAACTGTTTTTT
clone_size: .; v_call: TRBV2; d_call: .; j_call: TRBJ2-3; cdr3_aa: CASTALERPTDTQYF; cdr3_nt: TGTGCCAGCACAGCCCTGGAGCGCCCCACAGATACGCAGTATTTT
clone_size: .; v_call: TRBV3-1/TRBV3-2; d_call: .; j_call: TRBJ1-5; cdr3_aa: CASSSHRGEPQPQHF; cdr3_nt: TGTGCCAGCAGCTCTCATCGGGGGGAGCCTCAGCCCCAGCATTTT
clone_size: .; v_call: TRBV10-3; d_call: .; j_call: TRBJ1-5; cdr3_aa: CAISESGWQNNQPQHF; cdr3_nt: TGTGCCATCAGTGAGTCGGGCTGGCAGAACAATCAGCCCCAGCATTTT
clone_size: .; v_call: TRBV4-2; d_call: .; j_call: TRBJ1-2; cdr3_aa: CASSLQRQAGNYGYTF; cdr3_nt: TGTGCCAGCAGCCTCCAGCGCCAGGCAGGGAACTATGGCTACACCTTC
clone_size: .; v_call: TRBV2; d_call: TRBD2; j_call: TRBJ2-5; cdr3_aa: CASSAGTSLETQYF; cdr3_nt: TGTGCCAGCAGTGCCGGGACTAGCTTGGAGACCCAGTACTTC
clone_size: .; v_call: TRBV2; d_call: .; j_call: TRBJ2-7; cdr3_aa: CASSDLRAGGYEQYF; cdr3_nt: TGTGCCAGCAGTGACCTCAGGGCCGGGGGATACGAGCAGTACTTC
clone_size: .; v_call: TRBV19; d_call: .; j_call: TRBJ2-1; cdr3_aa: CASQGAGQYNEQFF; cdr3_nt: TGTGCCTCCCAAGGGGCAGGACAATACAATGAGCAGTTCTTC
clone_size: .; v_call: TRBV25-1; d_call: .; j_call: TRBJ2-4; cdr3_aa: CASSEYNRSRGKNIQYF; cdr3_nt: TGTGCCAGCAGTGAATATAACCGGTCCCGTGGCAAAAACATTCAGTACTTC
clone_size: .; v_call: TRBV19; d_call: .; j_call: TRBJ2-7; cdr3_aa: CASKMRAGGYEQYF; cdr3_nt: TGTGCCAGTAAAATGAGGGCAGGGGGGTACGAGCAGTACTTC
clone_size: few; v_call: TRBV27; d_call: .; j_call: TRBJ1-1; cdr3_aa: CASSSPRGVAFF; cdr3_nt: TGTGCCAGCAGTTCCCCCAGGGGAGTCGCTTTCTTT
clone_size: .; v_call: TRBV5-5; d_call: .; j_call: TRBJ1-5; cdr3_aa: CASSPTPGNQPQHF; cdr3_nt: TGTGCCAGCAGCCCAACCCCGGGCAATCAGCCCCAGCATTTT
clone_size: .; v_call: TRBV2; d_call: .; j_call: TRBJ1-2; cdr3_aa: CASSEQGPNYGYTF; cdr3_nt: TGTGCCAGCAGTGAACAGGGGCCGAACTATGGCTACACCTTC
clone_size: .; v_call: TRBV12-5; d_call: .; j_call: TRBJ2-2; cdr3_aa: CASGLVRGAGVANTGELFF; cdr3_nt: TGTGCTAGTGGTTTGGTACGGGGGGCGGGAGTGGCGAACACCGGGGAGCTGTTTTTT